The present T cell receptor beta chain was sequenced within a study of T-cell reconstitution after alpha-beta-depleted transplantation in children. Unique molecular identifiers were used in preparing the TCRbeta library. MiXCR, applied by TCRdb to the PCR reads, yields one record per CDR3 protein. The sample includes around 500,000 distinct CDR3 sequences, under 30% of them seen just once. Note on this clonotype: Its matching antigen is unknown.

Germline-derived CDR1 and CDR2 are SEHNR and FQNEAQ (reference sequence). Trimming took 2 bases from V and 4 from J; bases not matched to a gene: 8. This CDR3 has 15 amino acids. General observations from the study: T-cell numbers and diversity, one year after transplant, stemmed largely from T cells that were newly produced. About two months after transplant, alpha-beta T cells reportedly came from several hundred expanded graft clones. Surviving recipient T cells and thymic progenitors accounted for the high day-60 TCRbeta diversity observed in some patients.

Sequenced here: PBMCs, mostly from graft donor cells, sampled 360 days after TCRalphabeta/CD19-depleted stem cell transplant. The V gene is TRBV7-9, the J gene TRBJ2-7, with 7 positions matching TRBD1. This clonotype was obtained from a boy younger than two who had a stem cell transplant for acute myeloid leukemia, so the T cells may come from the graft donor. The CDR3 spells CASSLRGQPYYEQYF. Here the CDR3 DNA reads TGTGCCAGCAGCTTAAGGGGACAGCCTTATTACGAGCAGTACTTC.